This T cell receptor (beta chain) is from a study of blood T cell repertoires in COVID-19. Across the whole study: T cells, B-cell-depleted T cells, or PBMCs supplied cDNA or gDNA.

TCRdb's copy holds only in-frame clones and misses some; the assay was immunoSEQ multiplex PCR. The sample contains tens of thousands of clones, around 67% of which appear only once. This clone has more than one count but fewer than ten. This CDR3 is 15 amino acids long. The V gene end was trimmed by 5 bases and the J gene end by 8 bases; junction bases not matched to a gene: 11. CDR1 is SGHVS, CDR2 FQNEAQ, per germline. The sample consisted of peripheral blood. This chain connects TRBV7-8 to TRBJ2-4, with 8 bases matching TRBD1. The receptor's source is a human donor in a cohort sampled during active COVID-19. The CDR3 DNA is TGTGCCAGCAGCGGGCGATGGGACAGGAGCCACATTCAGTACTTC. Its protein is CASSGRWDRSHIQYF.